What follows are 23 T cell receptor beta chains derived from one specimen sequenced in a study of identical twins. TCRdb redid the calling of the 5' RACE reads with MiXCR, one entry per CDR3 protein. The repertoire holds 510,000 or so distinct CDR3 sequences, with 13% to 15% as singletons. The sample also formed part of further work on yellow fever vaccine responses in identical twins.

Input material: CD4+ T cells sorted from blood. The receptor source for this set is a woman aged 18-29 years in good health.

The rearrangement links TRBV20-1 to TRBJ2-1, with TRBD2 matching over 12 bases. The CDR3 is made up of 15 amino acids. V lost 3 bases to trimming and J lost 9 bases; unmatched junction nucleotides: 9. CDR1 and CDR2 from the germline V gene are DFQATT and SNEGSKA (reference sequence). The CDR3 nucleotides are TGCAGTGCTAGCGTCCCTAGCGGGAGGGCGGGTGAGCAGTTCTTC. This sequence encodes CSASVPSGRAGEQFF.

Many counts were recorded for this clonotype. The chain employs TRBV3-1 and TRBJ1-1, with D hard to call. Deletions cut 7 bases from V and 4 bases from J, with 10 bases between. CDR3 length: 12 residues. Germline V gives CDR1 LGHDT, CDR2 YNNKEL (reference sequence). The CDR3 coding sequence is TGTGCCAGCACCGGGGTGGGCACTGAAGCTTTCTTT. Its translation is CASTGVGTEAFF. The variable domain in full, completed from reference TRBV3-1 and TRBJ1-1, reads DTAVSQTPKYLVTQMGNDKSIKCEQNLGHDTMYWYKQDSKKFLKIMFSYNNKELIINETVPNRFSPKSPDKAHLNLHINSLELGDSAVYFCASTGVGTEAFFGQGTRLTVV.

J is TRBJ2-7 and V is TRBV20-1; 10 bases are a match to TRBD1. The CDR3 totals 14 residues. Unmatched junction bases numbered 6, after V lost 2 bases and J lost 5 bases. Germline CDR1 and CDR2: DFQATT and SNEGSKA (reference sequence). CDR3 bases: TGCAGTGCTAGAAGGCCGGGACAGGGGAACGAGCAGTACGTC. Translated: CSARRPGQGNEQYV.

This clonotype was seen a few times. The CDR3 nucleotides read TGTGCCACCCTGGGGGGGGGCAATCAGCCCCAGCATTTT. This translates into CATLGGGNQPQHF. This chain connects TRBV10-3 to TRBJ1-5; D is possibly TRBD1 (5 bases). The CDR3 contains 13 residues. V gave up 10 bases and J gave up 2 bases, with 12 bases separating them. The germline V gene encodes CDR1 ENHRY and CDR2 SYGVKD.

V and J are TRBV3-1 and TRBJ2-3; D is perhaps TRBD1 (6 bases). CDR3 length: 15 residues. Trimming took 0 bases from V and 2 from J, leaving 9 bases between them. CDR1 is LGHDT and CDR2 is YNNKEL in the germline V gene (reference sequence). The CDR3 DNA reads TGTGCCAGCAGCCAAGATGGGGGACACACAGATACGCAGTATTTT. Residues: CASSQDGGHTDTQYF.

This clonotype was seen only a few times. CDR3 amino acids: CASSEEGLSPLHF. The CDR3 DNA follows: TGTGCCAGCAGTGAAGAAGGGTTGTCACCCCTCCACTTT. The rearrangement links TRBV6-1 to TRBJ1-6; D unresolved. Germline lookup yields CDR1 MNHNS and CDR2 SASEGT. The CDR3 contains 13 residues. V was trimmed by 1 base and J by 10 bases, leaving 8 bases between them.

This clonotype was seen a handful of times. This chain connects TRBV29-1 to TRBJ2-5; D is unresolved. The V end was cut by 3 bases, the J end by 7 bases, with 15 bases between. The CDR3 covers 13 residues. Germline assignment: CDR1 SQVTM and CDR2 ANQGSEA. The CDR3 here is CSVDLLSTGTQYF. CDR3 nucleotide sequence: TGCAGCGTTGATTTACTAAGTACGGGGACCCAGTACTTC.

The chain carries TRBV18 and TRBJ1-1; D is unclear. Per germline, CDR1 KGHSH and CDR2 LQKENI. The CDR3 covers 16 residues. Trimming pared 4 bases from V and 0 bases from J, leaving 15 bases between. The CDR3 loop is CASSQEVPWMNTEAFF. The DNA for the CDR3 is TGTGCCAGCTCACAAGAGGTCCCATGGATGAACACTGAAGCTTTCTTT. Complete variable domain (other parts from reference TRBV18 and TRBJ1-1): NAGVMQNPRHLVRRRGQEARLRCSPMKGHSHVYWYRQLPEEGLKFMVYLQKENIIDESGMPKERFSAEFPKEGPSILRIQQVVRGDSAAYFCASSQEVPWMNTEAFFGQGTRLTVV.

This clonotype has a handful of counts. CDR3 nucleotide sequence: TGTGCCAGCACCAGACTAGCAACTAATGAGCAGTTCTTC. Translated, it gives CASTRLATNEQFF. The chain has TRBV27 and TRBJ2-1; TRBD2 matches 7 bases. V gave up 7 bases and J gave up 7 bases; unmatched junction bases: 7. This CDR3 contains 13 residues. Per germline, CDR1 MNHEY and CDR2 SMNVEV (reference sequence).

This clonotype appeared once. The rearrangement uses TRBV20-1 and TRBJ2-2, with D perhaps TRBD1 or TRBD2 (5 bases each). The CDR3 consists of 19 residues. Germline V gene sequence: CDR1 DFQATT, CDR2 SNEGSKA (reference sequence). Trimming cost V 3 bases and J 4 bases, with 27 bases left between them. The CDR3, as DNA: TGCAGTGCTAGGAAGTCGGTAGGGACGGGTAGACGAAGCACCGGGGAGCTGTTTTTT. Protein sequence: CSARKSVGTGRRSTGELFF.

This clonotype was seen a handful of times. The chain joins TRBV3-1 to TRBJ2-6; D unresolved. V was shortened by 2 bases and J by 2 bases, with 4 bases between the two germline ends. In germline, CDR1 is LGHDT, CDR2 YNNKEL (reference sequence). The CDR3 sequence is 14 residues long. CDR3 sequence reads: CASSQLPGANVLTF. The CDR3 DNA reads TGTGCCAGCAGCCAACTTCCTGGGGCCAACGTCCTGACTTTC.

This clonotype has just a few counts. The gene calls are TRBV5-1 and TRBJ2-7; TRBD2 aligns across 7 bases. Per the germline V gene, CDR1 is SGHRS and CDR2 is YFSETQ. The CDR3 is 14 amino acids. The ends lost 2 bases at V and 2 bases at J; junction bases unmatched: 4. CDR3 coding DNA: TGCGCCAGCAGCTTCACTAGCGTCACCTACGAGCAGTACTTC. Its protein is CASSFTSVTYEQYF.

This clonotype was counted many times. The CDR3 DNA follows: TGTGCCAGCAGCTTATTACAGGGCGTAACAGATACGCAGTATTTT. Its protein product is CASSLLQGVTDTQYF. The chain employs TRBV7-2 and TRBJ2-3; possibly TRBD1 for D (6 bases). Germline CDR1 reads SGHTA; CDR2 reads FQGNSA. The CDR3 has 15 amino acids. Trimming removed 2 bases at V and 3 bases at J, with 12 bases between. The whole variable domain, remainder taken from reference TRBV7-2 and TRBJ2-3, is GAGVSQSPSNKVTEKGKDVELRCDPISGHTALYWYRQSLGQGLEFLIYFQGNSAPDKSGLPSDRFSAERTGGSVSTLTIQRTQQEDSAVYLCASSLLQGVTDTQYFGPGTRLTVL.

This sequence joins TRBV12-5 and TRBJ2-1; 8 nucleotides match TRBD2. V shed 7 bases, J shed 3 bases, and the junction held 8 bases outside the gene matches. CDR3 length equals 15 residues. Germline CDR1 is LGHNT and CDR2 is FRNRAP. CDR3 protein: CASVVSSGIYNEQFF. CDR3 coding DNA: TGTGCTAGTGTGGTCAGTAGCGGGATCTACAATGAGCAGTTCTTC.

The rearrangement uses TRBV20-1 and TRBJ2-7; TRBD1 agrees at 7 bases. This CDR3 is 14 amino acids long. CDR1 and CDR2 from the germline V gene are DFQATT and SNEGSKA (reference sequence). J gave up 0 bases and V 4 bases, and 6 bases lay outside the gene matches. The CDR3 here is CSANWDRGSYEQYV. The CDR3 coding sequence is TGCAGTGCTAACTGGGACAGAGGCTCCTACGAGCAGTACGTC.

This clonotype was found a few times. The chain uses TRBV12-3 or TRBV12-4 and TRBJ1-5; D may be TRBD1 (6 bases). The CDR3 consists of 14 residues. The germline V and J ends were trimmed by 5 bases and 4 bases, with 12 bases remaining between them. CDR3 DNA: TGTGCCAGCAGTGAGTTACAGGGAAATCAGCCCCAGCATTTT. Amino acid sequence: CASSELQGNQPQHF.

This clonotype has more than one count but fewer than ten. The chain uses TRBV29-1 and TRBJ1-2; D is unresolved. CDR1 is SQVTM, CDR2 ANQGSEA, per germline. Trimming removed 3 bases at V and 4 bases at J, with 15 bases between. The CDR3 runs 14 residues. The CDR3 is CSVDGGRSVYGYTF. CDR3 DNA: TGCAGCGTTGATGGTGGCAGGTCGGTCTATGGCTACACCTTC.

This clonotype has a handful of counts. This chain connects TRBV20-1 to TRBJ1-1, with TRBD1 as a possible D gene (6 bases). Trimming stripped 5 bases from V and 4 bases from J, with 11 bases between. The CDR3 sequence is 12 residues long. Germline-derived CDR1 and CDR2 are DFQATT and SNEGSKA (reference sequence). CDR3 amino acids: CSAGGGVTEAFF. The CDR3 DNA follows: TGCAGTGCTGGAGGGGGAGTCACTGAAGCTTTCTTT.

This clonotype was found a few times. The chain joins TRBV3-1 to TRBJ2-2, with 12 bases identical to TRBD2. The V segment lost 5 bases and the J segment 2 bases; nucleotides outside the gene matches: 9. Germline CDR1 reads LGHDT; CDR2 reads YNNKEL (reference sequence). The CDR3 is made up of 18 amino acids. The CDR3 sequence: CASSDMGGLAGNTGELFF. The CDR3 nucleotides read TGTGCCAGCAGCGACATGGGGGGACTAGCGGGTAACACCGGGGAGCTGTTTTTT.

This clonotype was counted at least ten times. Here the CDR3 reads CASSSLAGSSYNEQFF. In DNA form, the CDR3 reads TGTGCCAGCAGCTCCTTAGCGGGGAGCTCCTACAATGAGCAGTTCTTC. The chain carries TRBV7-8 and TRBJ2-1; 8 bases fit TRBD2. Germline V gene data show CDR1 as SGHVS and CDR2 as FQNEAQ. The J segment lost 0 bases and the V segment lost 4 bases, leaving 5 bases of the junction unmatched. The CDR3 is made up of 16 amino acids.

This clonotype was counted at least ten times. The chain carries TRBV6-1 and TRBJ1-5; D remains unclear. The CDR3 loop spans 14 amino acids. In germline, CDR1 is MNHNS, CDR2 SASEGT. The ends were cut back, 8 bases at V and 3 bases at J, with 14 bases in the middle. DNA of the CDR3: TGTGCCAGCGGGAACCTTGGGATCAATCAGCCCCAGCATTTT. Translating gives CASGNLGINQPQHF.

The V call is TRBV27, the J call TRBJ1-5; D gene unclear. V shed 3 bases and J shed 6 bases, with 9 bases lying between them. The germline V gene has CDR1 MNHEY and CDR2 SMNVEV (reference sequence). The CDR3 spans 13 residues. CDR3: CASSLSLGQPQHF. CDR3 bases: TGTGCCAGCAGTTTGTCCTTGGGTCAGCCCCAGCATTTT.

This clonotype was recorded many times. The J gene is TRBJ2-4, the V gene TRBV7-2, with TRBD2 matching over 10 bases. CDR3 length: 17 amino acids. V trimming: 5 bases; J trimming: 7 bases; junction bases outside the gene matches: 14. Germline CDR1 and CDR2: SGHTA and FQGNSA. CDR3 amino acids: CASSPTGTSVISNIQYF. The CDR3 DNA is TGTGCCAGCAGCCCCACCGGGACTAGCGTTATTAGCAACATTCAGTACTTC.